One T cell receptor beta chain is described in this entry. The antigen it binds to is not known. Per-base quality was not reported, and no clone a single base away is much larger than it. The sample belongs to a study of PD-L1 blockade in urothelial cancer (dated by TCRdb to the late 2010s). Concerning the study at large: Therapy was started in the mid-2010s for all patients, and atezolizumab 1,200 mg was administered intravenously every 3 weeks. In the same patients who had TCR sequencing, pretreatment tumors also underwent whole exome sequencing and RNA sequencing. Progression-free survival longer than 6 months counted as durable clinical benefit, and TCR features were additionally tested against both progression-free and overall survival. Blood samples were analyzed at 3 weeks after treatment start (second dose) and at 6 weeks after treatment start. About 10 patients achieved durable clinical benefit and fewer than 25 did not. Blood samples yielded a median of around 150,000 T cells and roughly 83,000 unique TCRs, with median clonality 0.080. Patients had an ECOG performance status of 0 or 1 and had received between 0 and 3 prior chemotherapy regimens. Approximately 29 patients had pretreatment blood TCR-seq, approximately 24 had at least one posttreatment blood collection, and approximately 24 had tumor TCR-seq. The study was an exploratory multi-omic analysis of somatic, immune and clinical correlates of response to PD-L1 blockade with atezolizumab in urothelial cancer. Pretreatment tumor samples, along with matched peripheral blood serially collected before and after atezolizumab treatment, were subjected to TCR sequencing. About nine tenths of the roughly 30 patients were males with bladder-origin urothelial cancer, and about 60% of the 29 reported a prior smoking history.

A total of approximately 27 patients with locally advanced or metastatic urothelial carcinoma, treated at Memorial Sloan Kettering on a trial protocol, made up the cohort. Peripheral blood mononuclear cells were collected pretreatment and during treatment, at between 1 and 8 total time points per patient. The Qiagen DNeasy Blood extraction kit was used to purify genomic DNA from total PBMCs and from tumor samples. PBMCs were collected pretreatment and during treatment, and were isolated and stored as previously described. Overall study outcomes, separate from this receptor: A pretreatment peripheral blood TCR clonality below the median was linked to improved progression-free and overall survival. Greater expansion of tumor-associated TCR clones in peripheral blood 3 weeks after the start of treatment was observed in patients with durable benefit (n ≈ 22, p = 0.022). Because of the small sample size (n ≈ 30) and the many exploratory analyses performed, the results are intended to be regarded as hypothesis-generating.

The CDR3 covers 17 residues, taking in both the cysteine and the phenylalanine. The CDR3 DNA has 51 bases and is translated from base 1. Synthetic TCR analog templates were spiked into each PCR to estimate absolute template abundance from read counts. The immunoSEQ assay was used to amplify TCRbeta CDR3 regions from genomic DNA with bias-controlled V and J gene primers. Rearranged TCRbeta segments were sequenced at approximately 20X coverage. The published analysis was carried out like this. Clustering was used to correct sequencing errors, and CDR3s were annotated against IMGT to assign V, D and J genes. Out-of-frame and stop-codon sequences were excluded, and only productive TCRbeta rearrangements were used in downstream analyses. Clonality was calculated as one minus the Shannon entropy normalized by the log of the number of unique productive sequences. Fisher's exact test with Benjamini-Hochberg correction, at a threshold of adjusted p below 0.01, was used to find clones that differed between time points or between blood and tumor. TCRdb retrieved this table from immuneACCESS and kept in-frame rearrangements only. Not all clones are present; in checked studies, unresolved V genes account for under half, and no reason is known for the remainder. Clonal size and the V and J genes are those of that table, whereas D and trimming came from the DNA. In this sample the table shows about 26,000 clones, about 86% of which occur a single time. About 33% of the sample goes to the ten largest clones.

Recombination joined TRBV1 with TRBJ1-1; the table's D call TRBD1 went unverified against the DNA. TRBV1 is classified as a pseudogene. This specimen consisted of PBMCs, obtained around atezolizumab (anti-PD-L1) treatment. The clonotype originates from a man in his fifties or sixties with urothelial cancer. The nucleotide sequence is given as TGCACCAGCAGCCAATCGGGACAGGGAAAAAGGGGGGATCAAGCTTTCTTT. It translates to CTSSQSGQGKRGDQAFF.